This is a list of T cell receptor beta chains from one sample in a study of blood T cells in healthy people across ages. Each CDR3 protein is one row after TCRdb ran MiXCR on the 5' RACE reads. The sample includes roughly 2 million distinct CDR3 sequences, around 48% of them seen just once. Sequenced input: blood. The receptors stem from a woman aged 40 to 50 in good health. The CDR3 runs from the conserved cysteine through the conserved F or W. A D gene is named only where the DNA matches it firmly. Clone size is given for some rows only: seen once, a few or many times, or a class if the clone is expanded.

13	TRBV7-2	NA	TRBJ1-5	NA	CASNSGINQPQHF	TGTGCCAGTAACTCCGGGATCAATCAGCCCCAGCATTTT
16	TRBV12-5	NA	TRBJ1-2	NA	CASGLATTGSDYGYTF	TGTGCTAGTGGTTTGGCGACGACAGGATCTGACTATGGCTACACCTTC
16	TRBV5-1	NA	TRBJ1-4	NA	CASSLVTGASNEKLFF	TGCGCCAGCAGCTTGGTGACTGGAGCTTCTAATGAAAAACTGTTTTTT
19	TRBV3-1	NA	TRBJ2-3	NA	CASSQDQWGAGASTDTQYF	TGTGCCAGCAGCCAAGATCAGTGGGGCGCGGGGGCCTCCACAGATACGCAGTATTTT
12	TRBV29-1	few	TRBJ1-1	NA	CSVVRGNTEAFF	TGCAGCGTTGTTAGGGGGAACACTGAAGCTTTCTTT
15	TRBV27	NA	TRBJ1-4	TRBD1	CANSLRGRGDEKLFF	TGTGCCAACAGTTTAAGGGGGCGCGGGGATGAAAAACTGTTTTTT
17	TRBV3-1	NA	TRBJ2-1	TRBD2	CASSLGLAGRGHTEQFF	TGTGCCAGCAGCCTAGGACTAGCGGGGAGGGGCCACACTGAGCAGTTCTTC
14	TRBV5-1	NA	TRBJ1-1	NA	CASSFDGGGMGAFF	TGCGCCAGCAGCTTTGACGGGGGCGGAATGGGAGCTTTCTTT
17	TRBV6-1	NA	TRBJ2-3	TRBD1	CASRTTRDRGHTDTQYF	TGTGCCAGCAGGACCACCCGAGACAGGGGGCACACAGATACGCAGTATTTT
13	TRBV18	NA	TRBJ2-1	TRBD2	CASYPTSVHEQFF	TGTGCCAGCTACCCTACTAGCGTACATGAGCAGTTCTTC
15	TRBV29-1	once	TRBJ2-3	NA	CSVLGAFSSTDTQYF	TGCAGCGTTTTAGGGGCGTTCTCTAGCACAGATACGCAGTATTTT
12	TRBV20-1	NA	TRBJ1-6	NA	CSARGGALPLHF	TGCAGTGCTAGAGGCGGAGCTCTACCCCTCCACTTT
13	TRBV18	NA	TRBJ1-4	NA	CASSPPGYQKLFF	TGTGCCAGCTCACCACCAGGGTACCAAAAACTGTTTTTT
12	TRBV27	few	TRBJ2-3	NA	CASSRPADTQYF	TGTGCCAGCAGTCGCCCGGCAGATACGCAGTATTTT